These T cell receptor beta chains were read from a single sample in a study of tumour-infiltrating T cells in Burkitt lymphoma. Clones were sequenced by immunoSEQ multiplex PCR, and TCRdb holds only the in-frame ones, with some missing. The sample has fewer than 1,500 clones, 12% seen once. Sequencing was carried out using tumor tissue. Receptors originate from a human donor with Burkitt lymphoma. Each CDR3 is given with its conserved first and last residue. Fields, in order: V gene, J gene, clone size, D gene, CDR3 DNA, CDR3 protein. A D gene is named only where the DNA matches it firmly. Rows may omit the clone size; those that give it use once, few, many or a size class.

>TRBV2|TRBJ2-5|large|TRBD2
TGTGCCAGCAGAGAAAGGACTAGCGGGGAGTACCAAGAGACCCAGTACTTC
CASRERTSGEYQETQYF
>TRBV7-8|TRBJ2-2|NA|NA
TGTGCCAGCAGCTTACCCCCCTCGAACACCGGGGAGCTGTTTTTT
CASSLPPSNTGELFF
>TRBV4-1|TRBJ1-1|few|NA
TGCGCCAGCAGCCAAGATCGAAGGAAAATGAACACTGAAGCTTTCTTT
CASSQDRRKMNTEAFF
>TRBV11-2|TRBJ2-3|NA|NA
TGTGCCAGCAGCTTAGATTGGGCGCGAAATACGCAGTATTTT
CASSLDWARNTQYF
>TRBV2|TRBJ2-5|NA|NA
TGTGCCAGCAGTGAGGGTAGGCAAGAGACCCAGTACTTC
CASSEGRQETQYF
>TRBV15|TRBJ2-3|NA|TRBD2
TGTGCCACCAGCAGAGAGGTGGGAGGGCCTTCCTTTTTT
CATSREVGGPSFF
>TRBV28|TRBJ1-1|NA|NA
TGTGCCAGCAGTTTATGGTTAGAGGGAGCTTTCTTT
CASSLWLEGAFF
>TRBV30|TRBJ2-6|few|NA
TGTGCCTGGAGTATGGGGGCTGGGGCCAACGTCCTGACTTTC
CAWSMGAGANVLTF
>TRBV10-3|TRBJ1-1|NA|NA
TGTGCCATCAGTGAAGGGATAAACACTGAAGCTTTCTTT
CAISEGINTEAFF
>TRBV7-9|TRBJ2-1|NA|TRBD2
TGTGCCAGCAGCTTAGACGATAGCGGGAGGGACAATGAGCAGTTCTTC
CASSLDDSGRDNEQFF
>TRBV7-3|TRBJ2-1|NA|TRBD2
TGTGCCAGCAGCCCCACCGGGACTAGCGGGGGGAGTGAGCAGTTCTTC
CASSPTGTSGGSEQFF
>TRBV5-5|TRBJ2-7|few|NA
TGTGCCAGCAGCTTGAAAGCGATGGGGTCCTACGAGCAGTACTTC
CASSLKAMGSYEQYF
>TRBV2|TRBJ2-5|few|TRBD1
TGTGCCAGCAGGCGTGGACAGGGGGGTCTTTTGGGGACCCAGTACTTC
CASRRGQGGLLGTQYF
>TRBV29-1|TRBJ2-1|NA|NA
TGCAGCGTTCCACGGACAGACTACAATGAGCAGTTCTTC
CSVPRTDYNEQFF
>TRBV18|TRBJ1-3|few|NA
TGTGCCAGCTCATCGCGGTCCTCTGGAAACACCATATATTTT
CASSSRSSGNTIYF
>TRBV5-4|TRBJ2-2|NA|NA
TGTGCCAGCAGTCCTTCAACGGGATGGGCCGGGGAGCTGTTTTTT
CASSPSTGWAGELFF
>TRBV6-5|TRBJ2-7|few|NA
TGTGCCAGCAGTTACCCACTTGGCGAGCAGTACTTC
CASSYPLGEQYF
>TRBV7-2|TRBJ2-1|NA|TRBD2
TGTGCCAGCAGATTAGCGGGGGGGCCTGAGCAGTTCTTC
CASRLAGGPEQFF
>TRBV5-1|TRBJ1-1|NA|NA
TGCGCCAGCAGCTCCCCCGGGTTGCACACTGAAGCTTTCTTT
CASSSPGLHTEAFF
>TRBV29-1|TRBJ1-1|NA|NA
TGCAGCGTTGAGGTGAACACTGAAGCTTTCTTT
CSVEVNTEAFF
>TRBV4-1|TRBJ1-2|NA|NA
TGCGCCAGCAGCCAAGAGGAAGTCTATGGCTACACCTTC
CASSQEEVYGYTF
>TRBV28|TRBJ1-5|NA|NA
TGTGCCAGCAGTCCTGTTACATGGCTCCAGCATTTT
CASSPVTWLQHF
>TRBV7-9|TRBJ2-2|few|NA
TGTGCCAGCAGCCCCCCCCTTTTTTACTTCGCGAACACCGGGGAGCTGTTTTTT
CASSPPLFYFANTGELFF
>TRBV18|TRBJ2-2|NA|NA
TGTGCCAGCTCACCACTCAGGGCCACCGGGGAGCTGTTTTTT
CASSPLRATGELFF
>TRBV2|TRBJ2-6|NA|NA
TGTGCCAGCAACGGACACCTGATCTCTGGGGCCAACGTCCTGACTTTC
CASNGHLISGANVLTF
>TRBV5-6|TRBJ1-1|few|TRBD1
TGTGCCAGCAGTCGGGACAGATCTATGAACACTGAAGCTTTCTTT
CASSRDRSMNTEAFF
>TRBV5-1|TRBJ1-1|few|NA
TGCGCCAGCAGCGACCGACAGTACACTGAAGCTTTCTTT
CASSDRQYTEAFF
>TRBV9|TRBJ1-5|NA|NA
TGTGCCAGCAGCGCGGACAGCTCACATAGCAATCAGCCCCAGCATTTT
CASSADSSHSNQPQHF
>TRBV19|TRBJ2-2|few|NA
TGTGCCAGTGAGAACACCGGGGAGCTGTTTTTT
CASENTGELFF
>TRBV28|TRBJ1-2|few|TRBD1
TGTGCCAGCAGATCCCGTCCGGGACAGTGGGTCTATGGCTACACCTTC
CASRSRPGQWVYGYTF
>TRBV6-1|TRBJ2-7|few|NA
TGTGCCAGCAGTGAGCAGCCCTACGAGCAGTACTTC
CASSEQPYEQYF
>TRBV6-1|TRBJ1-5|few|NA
TGTGCCAGCAGTGAAGGGGGAAGCAATCAGCCCCAGCATTTT
CASSEGGSNQPQHF
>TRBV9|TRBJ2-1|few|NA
TGTGCCAGCAGCGTACGGCAGGGAAATGAGCAGTTCTTC
CASSVRQGNEQFF
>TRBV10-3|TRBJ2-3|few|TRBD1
TGTGCCATCAGCCCCGGACAGGGGATCACAGATACGCAGTATTTT
CAISPGQGITDTQYF
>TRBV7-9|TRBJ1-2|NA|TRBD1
TGTGCCAGCAGCTTAGTGGAGACAGGGGGGTTGAATGGCTACACCTTC
CASSLVETGGLNGYTF
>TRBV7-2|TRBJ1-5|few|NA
TGTGCCAGCAGCACAGGTGGGGGGAATCAGCCCCAGCATTTT
CASSTGGGNQPQHF
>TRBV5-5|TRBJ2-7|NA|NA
TGTGCCAGCAGCTTGAAAGCGATGGGGTCCTACGAGCAGTACTTC
CASSLKAMGSYEQYF